These 28 T cell receptor beta chains were all obtained from the same sample, sequenced in a study of shared clonotypes between healthy human individuals. The table came from immunoSEQ multiplex PCR; TCRdb's copy has only in-frame clones and leaves some out. This table holds about 980,000 clones, less than 85% found once. The source material was memory CD4+ T cells sorted from blood. The sample's subset: CD45RA-negative fraction. The receptor source for this set is a man younger than 35 in good health.

The rearrangement joins TRBV10-2 to TRBJ2-1, with TRBD2 identical over 7 bases. Losses at the gene ends were 2 bases for V and 4 bases for J; bases not matched to a gene: 5. Germline loops: CDR1 WSHSY, CDR2 SAAADI. The CDR3 extends over 15 amino acids. The CDR3 here is CASSEAGERYNEQFF. Written as DNA, the CDR3 is TGCGCCAGCAGTGAGGCGGGGGAGAGATACAATGAGCAGTTCTTC.

The CDR3 DNA reads as TGTGCCAGCAGCTTGGTAGGGGTGGAGACCCAGTACTTC. It translates to CASSLVGVETQYF. This rearrangement joins TRBV5-5 to TRBJ2-5; a possible D gene is TRBD1 (5 bases). The germline V gene encodes CDR1 SGHKS and CDR2 YYEKEE (reference sequence). The CDR3 is made up of 13 amino acids. V lost 0 bases and J lost 5, with 8 bases in between.

J is TRBJ2-2 and V is TRBV5-4; D could derive from TRBD1 or TRBD2 (6 bases each). Between the trimmed V and J ends, which lost 0 bases and 4 bases, there was a span of 10 bases. CDR1 and CDR2 from the germline V gene are SGHNT and YYREEE (reference sequence). The CDR3 runs 15 residues. In DNA, the CDR3 is TGTGCCAGCAGCTTGGGGGGGGCGAGCACCGGGGAGCTGTTTTTT. Translation: CASSLGGASTGELFF.

The chain carries TRBV10-3 and TRBJ2-2; D ambiguous. The length of the CDR3 is 16 residues. The germline V gene encodes CDR1 ENHRY and CDR2 SYGVKD. The ends were cut back, 0 bases at V and 1 base at J, with 9 bases in the middle. The CDR3 bases are TGTGCCATCAGTGAGTCGGTCACTTGGAACACCGGGGAGCTGTTTTTT. This sequence encodes CAISESVTWNTGELFF.

This clone was recorded a few times. This sequence joins TRBV10-1 and TRBJ1-1; a weak D match, TRBD1 (5 bases). Germline V gives CDR1 WNHNN, CDR2 SYGVQD (reference sequence). Trimming cost V 9 bases and J 0 bases, with 11 bases left between them. This CDR3 spans 13 amino acids. In DNA, the CDR3 is TGCGCCAGTCGGGACGGGATGAACACTGAAGCTTTCTTT. This encodes CASRDGMNTEAFF.

In DNA, the CDR3 is TGTGCCAGCAGCTTTCGCGGCACAGATACGCAGTATTTT. Translation gives CASSFRGTDTQYF. V usage is TRBV7-2 and J usage is TRBJ2-3; unclear D gene. The CDR3 has 13 residues. The germline CDR1 and CDR2 sequences are SGHTA and FQGNSA. V lost 3 bases and J lost 1, with 5 bases in between.

The V call is TRBV23-1, the J call TRBJ2-3; TRBD1 aligns across 8 bases. TRBV23-1 is labeled an ORF, and its function is uncertain. The length of the CDR3 is 16 residues. J was trimmed by 5 bases and V by 3 bases; bases with no gene match: 10. The CDR3 sequence: CASSHPRGQGKDTQYF. The CDR3 nucleotides are TGCGCCAGCAGTCATCCCCGAGGACAGGGAAAAGATACGCAGTATTTT.

The gene calls are TRBV5-1 and TRBJ2-3; the D is unclear. The CDR3 length is 14 residues. V was shortened by 4 bases and J by 0 bases, with 9 bases between the two germline ends. Germline CDR1 SGHRS, CDR2 YFSETQ. CDR3 protein: CASSEALSTDTQYF. The CDR3 DNA sequence: TGCGCCAGCAGCGAAGCGTTGAGCACAGATACGCAGTATTTT.

As concerns this clone: At the DNA level, this CDR3 is encoded by other sequences in the same sample as well. V is TRBV5-1 and J is TRBJ2-1, with 9 bases matching TRBD2. Germline V CDR1 and CDR2: SGHRS, YFSETQ. This CDR3 region has 16 residues. V was pared by 0 bases and J by 3 bases, with 4 bases of the junction left unmatched. CDR3 sequence (DNA): TGCGCCAGCAGCTTGGACCCAGCGGGAGGCTACAATGAGCAGTTCTTC. It translates to CASSLDPAGGYNEQFF.

A word on this clone: Germline is not matched at one junction end, which may reflect a read error. The rearrangement joins TRBV19 to TRBJ1-2; perhaps TRBD1 as D (5 bases). Germline assignment: CDR1 LNHDA and CDR2 SQIVND (reference sequence). The CDR3 has 12 amino acids. The CDR3 reads CASSLRDGPWAF. In DNA form, the CDR3 reads TGTGCCAGTAGTCTCCGGGACGGACCATGGGCCTTC.

Turning to this clone: Other DNA sequences in this specimen translate into the identical CDR3. The J gene is TRBJ1-5, the V gene TRBV11-2, with D perhaps TRBD1 (5 bases). V lost 3 bases, J lost 4 bases, and 7 bases lay in between. Germline V gives CDR1 SGHAT, CDR2 FQNNGV. This CDR3 is built from 13 residues. The CDR3 nucleotides are TGTGCCAGCAGCTTGGGACCTAATCAGCCCCAGCATTTT. This translates into CASSLGPNQPQHF.

The chain is built from TRBV6-5 and TRBJ1-2; 7 bases match TRBD1. Germline V gene sequence: CDR1 MNHEY, CDR2 SVGAGI. V was pared by 4 bases and J by 7 bases, with 3 bases of the junction left unmatched. The CDR3 loop spans 12 amino acids. CDR3 sequence reads: CASSFDRVGYTF. The CDR3 coding sequence is TGTGCCAGCAGTTTCGACAGGGTTGGCTACACCTTC.

CDR3 amino acids: CASSSQPGQGSYNEQFF. CDR3 DNA sequence: TGCGCCAGCAGCTCTCAGCCGGGACAGGGATCCTACAATGAGCAGTTCTTC. The chain uses TRBV5-1 and TRBJ2-1; 9 positions agree with TRBD1. The ends lost 3 bases at V and 1 base at J; junction bases unmatched: 8. The CDR3 consists of 17 residues. CDR1 is SGHRS and CDR2 is YFSETQ in the germline V gene. The entire variable domain, with the rest obtained from reference TRBV5-1 and TRBJ2-1, is as follows: KAGVTQTPRYLIKTRGQQVTLSCSPISGHRSVSWYQQTPGQGLQFLFEYFSETQRNKGNFPGRFSGRQFSNSRSEMNVSTLELGDSALYLCASSSQPGQGSYNEQFFGPGTRLTVL.

The gene calls are TRBV6-1 and TRBJ2-7; TRBD2 matches at 10 bases. Germline assignment: CDR1 MNHNS and CDR2 SASEGT. J gave up 2 bases and V 6 bases, and 7 bases lay outside the gene matches. This CDR3 region has 15 residues. The CDR3 DNA reads as TGTGCCAGCAGGGAACTAGCGGGGTTAACCTACGAGCAGTACTTC. Translating gives CASRELAGLTYEQYF.

This rearrangement joins TRBV6-6 to TRBJ2-1; weak D call: TRBD1 (6 bases). V was pared by 0 bases and J by 7 bases, with 13 bases between. CDR3 length: 15 amino acids. Germline CDR1 MNHNY, CDR2 SVGAGI (reference sequence). The CDR3 DNA sequence: TGTGCCAGCAGTTACTCGATCCAGGGGCGAAATGAGCAGTTCTTC. Its translation is CASSYSIQGRNEQFF.

V gene TRBV10-1 combines with J gene TRBJ2-3; 9 bases line up with TRBD2. The germline V gene has CDR1 WNHNN and CDR2 SYGVQD (reference sequence). V lost 7 bases, J lost 1 base, and 12 bases stayed unmatched. CDR3 size: 17 residues. Written as DNA, the CDR3 is TGCGCCAGCAAAGGTCTAGCGGGACCCGGAGGCACAGATACGCAGTATTTT. It is translated as CASKGLAGPGGTDTQYF.

This sequence joins TRBV21-1 and TRBJ2-7. TRBV21-1 is flagged as a pseudogene. The CDR3 spans 20 residues. The CDR3 bases are TGTGCCAGCAGCAAAATCGGGACACCGGATTCGAGGAGGGTCACCTACGAGCAGTACTTC. Protein sequence: CASSKIGTPDSRRVTYEQYF.

The V and J genes are TRBV7-2 and TRBJ2-7; 10 bases map to TRBD2. V shed 7 bases and J 4 bases; nucleotides not matched to a gene: 10. The CDR3 consists of 15 residues. Germline lookup yields CDR1 SGHTA and CDR2 FQGNSA. CDR3 sequence (DNA): TGTGCCAGCAAGGAACAAGCGGGAGGGCCGTACGAGCAGTACTTC. Encoded protein: CASKEQAGGPYEQYF.

The rearrangement joins TRBV7-9 to TRBJ1-4, with D unclear. Germline CDR1 and CDR2: SEHNR and FQNEAQ (reference sequence). V lost 5 bases and J 12 bases, leaving 10 bases between the germline ends. The CDR3 contains 11 residues. The CDR3 DNA is TGTGCCAGCAGCCCCGGTTACGAACTGTTTTTT. Its protein product is CASSPGYELFF. Combining the CDR3 with reference TRBV7-9 and TRBJ1-4 gives the whole variable domain DTGVSQNPRHKITKRGQNVTFRCDPISEHNRLYWYRQTLGQGPEFLTYFQNEAQLEKSRLLSDRFSAERPKGSFSTLEIQRTEQGDSAMYLCASSPGYELFFGSGTQLSVL.

V is TRBV12-5 and J is TRBJ2-1; no definite D call. The CDR3 has 15 amino acids. The V gene lost 5 bases and the J gene lost 7 bases, with 18 bases spanning the gap. The germline gives CDR1 LGHNT, CDR2 FRNRAP. The CDR3 region has the DNA TGTGCTAGTGGTCCCCCGGGCCAAGGAAGGAATGAGCAGTTCTTC. It yields the protein CASGPPGQGRNEQFF. The whole variable domain, remainder taken from reference TRBV12-5 and TRBJ2-1, is DARVTQTPRHKVTEMGQEVTMRCQPILGHNTVFWYRQTMMQGLELLAYFRNRAPLDDSGMPKDRFSAEMPDATLATLKIQPSEPRDSAVYFCASGPPGQGRNEQFFGPGTRLTVL.

The rearrangement joins TRBV7-2 to TRBJ2-7; D gene uncertain. Germline V gene data show CDR1 as SGHTA and CDR2 as FQGNSA. V dropped 0 bases and J dropped 4 bases, with 4 bases sitting between them. The CDR3 spans 12 residues. CDR3 in amino acids: CASSLAMYEQYF. For the CDR3, the DNA is TGTGCCAGCAGCTTAGCGATGTACGAGCAGTACTTC.

This clone was counted only a few times. This rearrangement joins TRBV4-2 to TRBJ1-5, with D tentatively TRBD1 (5 bases). The CDR3 spans 15 residues. V was pared by 2 bases and J by 6 bases, with 14 bases between. CDR1 LGHNA and CDR2 YNFKEQ come from the germline V gene. The CDR3 DNA sequence: TGTGCCAGCAGCCAACCAGGGAGGGCGGTTCAGCCCCAGCATTTT. It encodes CASSQPGRAVQPQHF.

This clone was counted a single time. V and J are TRBV18 and TRBJ2-7; D tentatively fits TRBD1 or TRBD2 (5 bases each). V lost 0 bases and J lost 10, with 13 bases in between. Per germline, CDR1 KGHSH and CDR2 LQKENI. This CDR3 is built from 13 residues. CDR3: CASSPPTRDGQYF. The CDR3 coding sequence is TGTGCCAGCTCACCACCGACCCGGGACGGCCAGTACTTC.

The chain is built from TRBV29-1 and TRBJ1-1; TRBD1 might be the D (5 bases). CDR1 SQVTM and CDR2 ANQGSEA come from the germline V gene. The V and J ends lost 2 bases and 7 bases respectively, with 20 bases between them. The CDR3 is 15 residues long. CDR3: CSVEPRRGRENEAFF. The DNA of the CDR3 is TGCAGCGTTGAACCCCGCCGGGGACGGGAGAATGAAGCTTTCTTT.

This rearrangement joins TRBV2 to TRBJ2-5; possibly TRBD1 for D (6 bases). CDR1 is SNHLY, CDR2 FYNNEI, per germline. V lost 2 bases to trimming and J lost 4 bases, with 8 bases between them. This CDR3 has 13 amino acids. CDR3 region: CASSEQGLETQYF. CDR3 sequence (DNA): TGTGCCAGCAGTGAACAGGGGTTAGAGACCCAGTACTTC.

The chain uses TRBV2 and TRBJ2-2; TRBD2 matches 13 bases. Germline CDR1 is SNHLY and CDR2 is FYNNEI. This CDR3 has 13 residues. Trimming at V came to 8 bases and at J to 9 bases, leaving 3 bases not matched to a gene. CDR3 protein: CASGGTSGRELFF. CDR3 DNA: TGTGCCAGCGGAGGGACTAGCGGGAGGGAGCTGTTTTTT.

The chain joins TRBV7-2 to TRBJ1-2, with TRBD1 matching over 11 bases. J was trimmed by 3 bases and V by 5 bases; bases with no gene match: 5. This CDR3 spans 15 amino acids. Germline assignment: CDR1 SGHTA and CDR2 FQGNSA. CDR3 sequence: CASSAGTGGYYGYTF. The DNA of the CDR3 is TGTGCCAGCAGCGCAGGGACAGGGGGGTACTATGGCTACACCTTC. The full variable domain, completed using reference TRBV7-2 and TRBJ1-2, is GAGVSQSPSNKVTEKGKDVELRCDPISGHTALYWYRQSLGQGLEFLIYFQGNSAPDKSGLPSDRFSAERTGGSVSTLTIQRTQQEDSAVYLCASSAGTGGYYGYTFGSGTRLTVV.

This sequence joins TRBV7-2 and TRBJ2-6; D tentatively fits TRBD1 or TRBD2 (5 bases each). Germline CDR1 SGHTA, CDR2 FQGNSA. Trimming removed 4 bases from V and 2 bases from J, with 9 bases in between. This CDR3 has 15 residues. CDR3 bases: TGTGCCAGCAGCTCCCAGGGAGCTGGGGCCAACGTCCTGACTTTC. It translates to CASSSQGAGANVLTF.